This T cell receptor beta chain was identified during a study of post-analysis software for immune sequencing data. Study-wide results and limits: Among multiple sclerosis patients, normalized Chao1 diversity was significantly below that of controls. Patients had higher frequencies than controls of roughly five TRBV segments, including TRBV5-6, TRBV5-1 and TRBV20-1.

Only a few counts were recorded for this clonotype. What it binds is unknown. Germline V gene data show CDR1 as MDHEN and CDR2 as SYDVKM. The CDR3 is made up of 18 amino acids. Trimming shortened V by 2 bases and J by 6 bases, and 20 bases separated the two germline ends. Unique molecular identifiers had been added to the TCR beta cDNA libraries. cDNA molecules numbering about 470,000 came from approximately 1 to 10 million T cells. Each CDR3 protein gets one entry after TCRdb re-called the PCR reads with MiXCR. Of 700,000 to 800,000 distinct CDR3 sequences listed, 30% are singletons. The clonotype comes from a girl between 10 and 17 years old with multiple sclerosis. Sequencing was carried out using blood. The V call is TRBV28, the J call TRBJ1-6; D perhaps matches TRBD1 (6 bases). The CDR3 here is CASSLHTGGTPRNSPLHF. Written as DNA, the CDR3 is TGTGCCAGCAGTTTACACACCGGTGGGACACCCCGTAATTCACCCCTCCACTTT.